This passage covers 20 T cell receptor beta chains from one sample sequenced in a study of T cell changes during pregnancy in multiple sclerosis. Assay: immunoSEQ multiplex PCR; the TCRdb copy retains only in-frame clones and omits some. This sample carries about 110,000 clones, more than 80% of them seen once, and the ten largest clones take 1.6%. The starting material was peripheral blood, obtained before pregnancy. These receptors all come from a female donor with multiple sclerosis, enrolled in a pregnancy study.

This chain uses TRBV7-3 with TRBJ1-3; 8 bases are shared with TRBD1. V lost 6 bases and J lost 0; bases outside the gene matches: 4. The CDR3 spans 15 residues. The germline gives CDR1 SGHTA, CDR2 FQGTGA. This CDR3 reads CASSPTGGSGNTIYF. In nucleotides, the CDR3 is TGTGCCAGCAGTCCTACAGGGGGCTCTGGAAACACCATATATTTT. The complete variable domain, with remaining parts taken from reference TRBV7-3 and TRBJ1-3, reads GAGVSQTPSNKVTEKGKYVELRCDPISGHTALYWYRQSLGQGPEFLIYFQGTGAADDSGLPNDRFFAVRPEGSVSTLKIQRTERGDSAVYLCASSPTGGSGNTIYFGEGSWLTVV.

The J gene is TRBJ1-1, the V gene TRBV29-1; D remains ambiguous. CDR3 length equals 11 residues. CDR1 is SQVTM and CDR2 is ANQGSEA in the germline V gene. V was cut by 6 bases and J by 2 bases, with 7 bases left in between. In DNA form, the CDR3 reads TGCAGCGTCGAGCTAAACACTGAAGCTTTCTTT. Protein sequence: CSVELNTEAFF.

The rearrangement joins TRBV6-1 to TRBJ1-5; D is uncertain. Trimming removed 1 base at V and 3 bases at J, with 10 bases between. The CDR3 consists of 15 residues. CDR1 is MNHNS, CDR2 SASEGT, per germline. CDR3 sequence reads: CASSEVGGFNQPQHF. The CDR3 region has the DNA TGTGCCAGCAGTGAAGTGGGAGGGTTCAATCAGCCCCAGCATTTT.

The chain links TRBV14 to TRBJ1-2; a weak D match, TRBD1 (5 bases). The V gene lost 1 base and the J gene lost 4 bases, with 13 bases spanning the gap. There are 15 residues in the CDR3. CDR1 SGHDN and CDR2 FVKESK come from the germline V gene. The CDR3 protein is CASSQGRRGPYGYTF. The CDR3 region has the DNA TGTGCCAGCAGCCAAGGTCGAAGGGGTCCCTATGGCTACACCTTC.

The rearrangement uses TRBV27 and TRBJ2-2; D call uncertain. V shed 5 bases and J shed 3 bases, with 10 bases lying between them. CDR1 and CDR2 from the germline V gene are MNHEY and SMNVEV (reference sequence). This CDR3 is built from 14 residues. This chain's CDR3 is CASSANWYTGELFF. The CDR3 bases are TGTGCCAGCAGTGCCAACTGGTACACCGGGGAGCTGTTTTTT.

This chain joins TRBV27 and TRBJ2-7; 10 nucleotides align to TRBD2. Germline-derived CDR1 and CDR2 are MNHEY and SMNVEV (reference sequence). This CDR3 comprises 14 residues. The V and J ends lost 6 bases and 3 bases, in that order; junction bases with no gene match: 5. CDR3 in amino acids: CASSSGLASYEQYF. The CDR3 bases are TGTGCCAGCAGCTCGGGACTAGCGAGCTACGAGCAGTACTTC.

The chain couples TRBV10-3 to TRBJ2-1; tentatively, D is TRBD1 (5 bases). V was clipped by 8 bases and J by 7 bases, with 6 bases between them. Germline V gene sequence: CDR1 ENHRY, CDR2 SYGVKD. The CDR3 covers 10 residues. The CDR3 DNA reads TGTGCCATCGGACAAAATGAGCAGTTCTTC. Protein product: CAIGQNEQFF.

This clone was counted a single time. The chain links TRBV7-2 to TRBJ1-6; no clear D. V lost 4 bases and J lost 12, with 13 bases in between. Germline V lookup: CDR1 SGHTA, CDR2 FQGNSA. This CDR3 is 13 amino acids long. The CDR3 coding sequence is TGTGCCAGCAGCTCCTATAGAGGCGGACCCCTCCACTTT. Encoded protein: CASSSYRGGPLHF. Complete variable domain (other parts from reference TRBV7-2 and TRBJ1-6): GAGVSQSPSNKVTEKGKDVELRCDPISGHTALYWYRQSLGQGLEFLIYFQGNSAPDKSGLPSDRFSAERTGGSVSTLTIQRTQQEDSAVYLCASSSYRGGPLHFGNGTRLTVT.

The DNA of the CDR3 is TGTGCCAGCAGCGCCCGGACTAGCGGGACGAGGGCAGATACGCAGTATTTT. Protein product: CASSARTSGTRADTQYF. The V gene is TRBV9, the J gene TRBJ2-3; 12 nucleotides agree with TRBD2. The germline V gene has CDR1 SGDLS and CDR2 YYNGEE. The CDR3 loop spans 17 amino acids. Unmatched junction bases numbered 9, after V lost 3 bases and J lost 4 bases.

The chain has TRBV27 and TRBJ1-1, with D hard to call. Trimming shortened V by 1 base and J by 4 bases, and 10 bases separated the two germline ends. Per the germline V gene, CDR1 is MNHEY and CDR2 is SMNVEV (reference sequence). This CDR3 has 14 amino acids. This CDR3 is CASSLFSSGTEAFF. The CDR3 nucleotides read TGTGCCAGCAGTTTATTTAGTAGCGGCACTGAAGCTTTCTTT.

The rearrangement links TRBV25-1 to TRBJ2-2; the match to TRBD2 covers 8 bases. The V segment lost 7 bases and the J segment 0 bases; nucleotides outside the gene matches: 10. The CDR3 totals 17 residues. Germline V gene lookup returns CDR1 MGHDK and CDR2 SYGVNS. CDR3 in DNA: TGTGCCAGCACGGGGGGTAGCGGGGACACGAACACCGGGGAGCTGTTTTTT. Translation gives CASTGGSGDTNTGELFF.

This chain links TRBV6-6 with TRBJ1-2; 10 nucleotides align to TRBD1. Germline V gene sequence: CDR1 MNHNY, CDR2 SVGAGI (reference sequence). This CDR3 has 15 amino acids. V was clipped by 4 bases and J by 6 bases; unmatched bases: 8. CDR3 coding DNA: TGTGCCAGCAGTTGGGGACAGGGGTACGTAGATGGCTACACCTTC. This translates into CASSWGQGYVDGYTF.

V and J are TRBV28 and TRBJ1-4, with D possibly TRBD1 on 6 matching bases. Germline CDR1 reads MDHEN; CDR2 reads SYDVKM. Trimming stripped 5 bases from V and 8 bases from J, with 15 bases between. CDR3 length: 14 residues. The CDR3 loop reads CASSRTVNGEKLFF. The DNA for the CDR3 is TGTGCCAGCAGTAGGACAGTAAATGGCGAAAAACTGTTTTTT.

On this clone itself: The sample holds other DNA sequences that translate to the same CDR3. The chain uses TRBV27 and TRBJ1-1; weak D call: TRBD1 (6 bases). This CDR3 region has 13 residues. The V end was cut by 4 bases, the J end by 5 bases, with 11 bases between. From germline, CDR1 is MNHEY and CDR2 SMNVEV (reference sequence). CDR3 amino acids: CASSWGRGTEAFF. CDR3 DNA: TGTGCCAGCAGTTGGGGGCGTGGGACTGAAGCTTTCTTT.

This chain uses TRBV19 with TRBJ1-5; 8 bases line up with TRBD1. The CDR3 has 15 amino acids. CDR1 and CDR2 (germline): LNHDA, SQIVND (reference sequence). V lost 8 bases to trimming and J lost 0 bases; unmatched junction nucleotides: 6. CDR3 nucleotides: TGTGCCAGTCTCCAGGGGGCCTATAGCAATCAGCCCCAGCATTTT. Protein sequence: CASLQGAYSNQPQHF. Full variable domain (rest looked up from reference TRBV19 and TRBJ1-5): DGGITQSPKYLFRKEGQNVTLSCEQNLNHDAMYWYRQDPGQGLRLIYYSQIVNDFQKGDIAEGYSVSREKKESFPLTVTSAQKNPTAFYLCASLQGAYSNQPQHFGDGTRLSIL.

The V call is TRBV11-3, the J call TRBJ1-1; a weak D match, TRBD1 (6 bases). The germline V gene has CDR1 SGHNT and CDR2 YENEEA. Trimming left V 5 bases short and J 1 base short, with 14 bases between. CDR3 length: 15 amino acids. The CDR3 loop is CASSHPGQQNTEAFF. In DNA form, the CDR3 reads TGTGCCAGCAGCCACCCGGGACAACAGAACACTGAAGCTTTCTTT. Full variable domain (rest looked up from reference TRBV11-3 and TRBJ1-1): EAGVVQSPRYKIIEKKQPVAFWCNPISGHNTLYWYLQNLGQGPELLIRYENEEAVDDSQLPKDRFSAERLKGVDSTLKIQPAELGDSAVYLCASSHPGQQNTEAFFGQGTRLTVV.

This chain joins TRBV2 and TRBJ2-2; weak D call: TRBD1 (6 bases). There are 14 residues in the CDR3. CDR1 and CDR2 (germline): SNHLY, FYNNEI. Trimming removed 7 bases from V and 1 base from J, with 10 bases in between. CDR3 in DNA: TGTGCCAGCACCGGGACAATGAACACCGGGGAGCTGTTTTTT. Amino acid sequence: CASTGTMNTGELFF.

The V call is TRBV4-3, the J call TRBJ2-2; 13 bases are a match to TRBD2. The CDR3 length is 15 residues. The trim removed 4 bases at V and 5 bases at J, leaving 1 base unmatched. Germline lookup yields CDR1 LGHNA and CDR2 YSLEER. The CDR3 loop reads CASSLGLAGTGELFF. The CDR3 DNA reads TGCGCCAGCAGCCTGGGACTAGCGGGAACCGGGGAGCTGTTTTTT.

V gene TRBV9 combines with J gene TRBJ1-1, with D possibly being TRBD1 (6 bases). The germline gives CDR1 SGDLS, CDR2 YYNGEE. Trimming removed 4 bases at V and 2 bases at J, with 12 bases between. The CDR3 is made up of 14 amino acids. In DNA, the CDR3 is TGTGCCAGCAGCCGAACAGGGTTTAACACTGAAGCTTTCTTT. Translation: CASSRTGFNTEAFF.

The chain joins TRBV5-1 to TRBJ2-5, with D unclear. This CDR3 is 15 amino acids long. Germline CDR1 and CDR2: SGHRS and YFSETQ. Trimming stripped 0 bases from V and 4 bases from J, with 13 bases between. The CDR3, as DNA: TGCGCCAGCAGCTTGGGTGGGTCCCTAGGAGAGACCCAGTACTTC. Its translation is CASSLGGSLGETQYF. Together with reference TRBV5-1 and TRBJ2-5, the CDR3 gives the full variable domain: KAGVTQTPRYLIKTRGQQVTLSCSPISGHRSVSWYQQTPGQGLQFLFEYFSETQRNKGNFPGRFSGRQFSNSRSEMNVSTLELGDSALYLCASSLGGSLGETQYFGPGTRLLVL.